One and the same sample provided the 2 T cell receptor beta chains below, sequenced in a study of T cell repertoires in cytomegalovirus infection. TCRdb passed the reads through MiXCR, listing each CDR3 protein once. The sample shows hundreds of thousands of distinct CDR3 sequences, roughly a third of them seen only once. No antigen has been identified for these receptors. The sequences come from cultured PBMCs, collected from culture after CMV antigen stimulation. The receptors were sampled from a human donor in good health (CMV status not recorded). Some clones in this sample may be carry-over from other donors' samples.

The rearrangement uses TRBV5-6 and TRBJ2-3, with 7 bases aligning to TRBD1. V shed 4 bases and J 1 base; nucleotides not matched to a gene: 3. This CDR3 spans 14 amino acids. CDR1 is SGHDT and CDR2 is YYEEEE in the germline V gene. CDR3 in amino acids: CASSVTGRTDTQYF. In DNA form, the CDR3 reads TGTGCCAGCAGCGTGACAGGGCGCACAGATACGCAGTATTTT.

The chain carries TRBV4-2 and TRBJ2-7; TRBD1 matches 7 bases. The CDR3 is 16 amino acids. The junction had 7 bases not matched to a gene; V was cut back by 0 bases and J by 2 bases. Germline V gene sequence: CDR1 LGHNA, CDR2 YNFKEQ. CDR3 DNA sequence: TGTGCCAGCAGCCAAGAGACCGGGACAGCCGCCTACGAGCAGTACTTC. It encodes CASSQETGTAAYEQYF.